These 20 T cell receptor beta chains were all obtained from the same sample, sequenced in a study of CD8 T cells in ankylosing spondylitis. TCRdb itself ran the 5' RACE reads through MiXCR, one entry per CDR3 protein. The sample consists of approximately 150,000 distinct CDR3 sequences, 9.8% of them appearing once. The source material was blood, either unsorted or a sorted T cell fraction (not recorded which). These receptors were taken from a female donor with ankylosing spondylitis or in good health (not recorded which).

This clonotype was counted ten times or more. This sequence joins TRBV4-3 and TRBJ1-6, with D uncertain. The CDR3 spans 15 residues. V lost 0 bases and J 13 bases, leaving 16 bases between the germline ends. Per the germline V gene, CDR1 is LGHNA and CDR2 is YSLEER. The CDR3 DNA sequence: TGCGCCAGCAGCCAAGATCCCGGACCCTTATCTCCCCTCCACTTT. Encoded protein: CASSQDPGPLSPLHF.

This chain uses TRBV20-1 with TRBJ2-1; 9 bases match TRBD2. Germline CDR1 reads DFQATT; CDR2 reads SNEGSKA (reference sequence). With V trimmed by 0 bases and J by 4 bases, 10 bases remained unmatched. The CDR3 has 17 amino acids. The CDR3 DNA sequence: TGCAGTGCTAGAGATCAAGGGCTAGCGGGGTTTTACAATGAGCAGTTCTTC. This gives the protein CSARDQGLAGFYNEQFF.

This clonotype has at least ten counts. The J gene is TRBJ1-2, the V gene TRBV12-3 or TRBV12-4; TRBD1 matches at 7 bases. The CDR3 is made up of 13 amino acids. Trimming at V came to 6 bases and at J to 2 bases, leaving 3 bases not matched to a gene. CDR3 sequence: CASSPTGNYGYTF. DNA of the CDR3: TGTGCCAGCAGCCCGACAGGGAACTATGGCTACACCTTC.

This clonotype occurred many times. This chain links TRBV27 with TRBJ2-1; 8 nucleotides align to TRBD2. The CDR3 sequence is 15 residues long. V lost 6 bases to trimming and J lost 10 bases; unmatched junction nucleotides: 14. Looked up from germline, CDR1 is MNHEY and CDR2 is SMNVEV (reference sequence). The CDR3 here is CASSLNRGGLKEQFF. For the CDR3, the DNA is TGTGCCAGCAGCCTTAATCGGGGGGGTCTTAAAGAGCAGTTCTTC.

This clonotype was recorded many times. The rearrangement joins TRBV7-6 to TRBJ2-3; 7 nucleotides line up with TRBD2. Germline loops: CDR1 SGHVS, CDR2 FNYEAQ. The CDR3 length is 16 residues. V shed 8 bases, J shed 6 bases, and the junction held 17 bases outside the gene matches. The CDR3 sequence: CASSSTAGFRGDTQYF. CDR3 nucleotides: TGTGCCAGCTCCTCTACAGCGGGATTCCGCGGGGATACGCAGTATTTT.

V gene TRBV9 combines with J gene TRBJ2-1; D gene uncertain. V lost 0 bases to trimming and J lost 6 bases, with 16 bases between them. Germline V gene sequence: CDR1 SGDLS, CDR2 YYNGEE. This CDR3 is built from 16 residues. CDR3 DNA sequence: TGTGCCAGCAGCGTAGCTCCAGCGACCCCCCCCAATGAGCAGTTCTTC. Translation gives CASSVAPATPPNEQFF.

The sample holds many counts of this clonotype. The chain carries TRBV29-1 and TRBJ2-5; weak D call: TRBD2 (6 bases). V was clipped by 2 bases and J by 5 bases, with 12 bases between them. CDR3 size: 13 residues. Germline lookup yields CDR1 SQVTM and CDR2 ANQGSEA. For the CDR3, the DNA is TGCAGCGTTGAACTAACTAGCAGGGAGACCCAGTACTTC. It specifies CSVELTSRETQYF.

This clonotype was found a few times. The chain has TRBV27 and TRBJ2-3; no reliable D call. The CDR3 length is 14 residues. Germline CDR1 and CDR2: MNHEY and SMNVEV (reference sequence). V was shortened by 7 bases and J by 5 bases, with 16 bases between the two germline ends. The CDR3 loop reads CASKPGLPEDTQYF. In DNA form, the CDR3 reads TGTGCCAGCAAGCCCGGCCTTCCCGAAGATACGCAGTATTTT.

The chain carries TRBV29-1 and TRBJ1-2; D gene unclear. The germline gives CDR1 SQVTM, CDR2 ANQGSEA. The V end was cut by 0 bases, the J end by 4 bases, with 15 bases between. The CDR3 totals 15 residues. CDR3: CSVEDLQAALYGYTF. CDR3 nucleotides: TGCAGCGTTGAAGATCTTCAGGCCGCCCTCTATGGCTACACCTTC.

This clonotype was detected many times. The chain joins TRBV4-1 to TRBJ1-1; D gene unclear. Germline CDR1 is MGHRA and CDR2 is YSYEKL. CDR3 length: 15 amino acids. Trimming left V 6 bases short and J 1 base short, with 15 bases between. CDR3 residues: CASRLRGRSNTEAFF. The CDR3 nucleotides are TGCGCCAGCAGACTGAGAGGGCGGTCGAACACTGAAGCTTTCTTT.

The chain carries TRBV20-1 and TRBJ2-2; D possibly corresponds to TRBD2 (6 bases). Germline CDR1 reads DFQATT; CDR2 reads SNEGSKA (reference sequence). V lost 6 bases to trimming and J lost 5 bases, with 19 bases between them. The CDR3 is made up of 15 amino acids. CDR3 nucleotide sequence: TGCAGTGCGCGGAACCCGGCCGGGGGAACCGGGGAGCTGTTTTTT. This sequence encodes CSARNPAGGTGELFF.

The CDR3: CASSASSGRDTQYF. The CDR3 bases are TGTGCCAGCAGCGCCTCTAGCGGGAGGGATACGCAGTATTTT. V gene TRBV9 combines with J gene TRBJ2-3; 11 bases agree with TRBD2. The CDR3 runs 14 residues. Germline loops: CDR1 SGDLS, CDR2 YYNGEE. The V gene end was trimmed by 3 bases and the J gene end by 6 bases; junction bases not matched to a gene: 3.

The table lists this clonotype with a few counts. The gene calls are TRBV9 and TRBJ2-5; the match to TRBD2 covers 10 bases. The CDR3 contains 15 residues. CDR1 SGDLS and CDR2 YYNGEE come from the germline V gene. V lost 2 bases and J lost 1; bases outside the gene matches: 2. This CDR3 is CASSVSGRPQETQYF. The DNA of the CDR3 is TGTGCCAGCAGCGTTAGCGGGAGGCCCCAAGAGACCCAGTACTTC. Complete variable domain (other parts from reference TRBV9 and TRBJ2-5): DSGVTQTPKHLITATGQRVTLRCSPRSGDLSVYWYQQSLDQGLQFLIQYYNGEERAKGNILERFSAQQFPDLHSELNLSSLELGDSALYFCASSVSGRPQETQYFGPGTRLLVL.

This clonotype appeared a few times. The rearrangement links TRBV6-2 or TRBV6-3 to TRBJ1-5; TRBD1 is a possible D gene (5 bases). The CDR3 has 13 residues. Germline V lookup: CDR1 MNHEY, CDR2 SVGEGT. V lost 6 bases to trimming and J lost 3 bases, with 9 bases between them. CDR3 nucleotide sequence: TGTGCCAGCAGCTCAGGGATCAATCAGCCCCAGCATTTT. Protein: CASSSGINQPQHF.

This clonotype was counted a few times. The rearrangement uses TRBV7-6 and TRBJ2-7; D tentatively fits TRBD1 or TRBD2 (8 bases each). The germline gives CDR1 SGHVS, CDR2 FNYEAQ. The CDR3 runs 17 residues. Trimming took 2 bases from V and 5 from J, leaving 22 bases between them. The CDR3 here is CASSLRVAGQVHDEQYF. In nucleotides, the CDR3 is TGTGCCAGCAGCTTACGGGTAGCGGGACAGGTCCACGACGAGCAGTACTTC.

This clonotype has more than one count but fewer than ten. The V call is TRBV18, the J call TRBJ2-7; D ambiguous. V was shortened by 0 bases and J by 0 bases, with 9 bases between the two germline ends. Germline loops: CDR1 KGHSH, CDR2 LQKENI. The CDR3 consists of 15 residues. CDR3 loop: CASSPPQRSSYEQYF. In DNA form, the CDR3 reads TGTGCCAGCTCACCACCGCAGAGGAGCTCCTACGAGCAGTACTTC.

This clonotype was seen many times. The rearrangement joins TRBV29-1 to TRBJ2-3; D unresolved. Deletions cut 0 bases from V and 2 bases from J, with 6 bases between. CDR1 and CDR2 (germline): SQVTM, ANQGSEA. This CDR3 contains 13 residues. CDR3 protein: CSVEEQNTDTQYF. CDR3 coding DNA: TGCAGCGTTGAAGAACAGAACACAGATACGCAGTATTTT.

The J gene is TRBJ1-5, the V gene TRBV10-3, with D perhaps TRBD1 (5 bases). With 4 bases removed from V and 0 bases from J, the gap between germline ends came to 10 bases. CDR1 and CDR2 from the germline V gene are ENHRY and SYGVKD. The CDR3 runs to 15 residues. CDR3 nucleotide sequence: TGTGCCATCAGTGCAGGAGGGGATAGCAATCAGCCCCAGCATTTT. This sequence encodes CAISAGGDSNQPQHF.

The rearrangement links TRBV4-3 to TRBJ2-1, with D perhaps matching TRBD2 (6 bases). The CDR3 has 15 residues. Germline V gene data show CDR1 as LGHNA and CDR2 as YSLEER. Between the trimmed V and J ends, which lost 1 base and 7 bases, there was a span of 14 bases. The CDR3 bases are TGCGCCAGCAGCCAAGGGAGGCAGGGAGGTAATGAGCAGTTCTTC. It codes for CASSQGRQGGNEQFF.

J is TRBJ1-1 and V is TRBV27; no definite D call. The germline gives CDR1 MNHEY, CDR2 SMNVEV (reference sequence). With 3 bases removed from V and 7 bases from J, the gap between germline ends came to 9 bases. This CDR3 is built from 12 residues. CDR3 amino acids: CASSLLKGEAFF. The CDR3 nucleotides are TGTGCCAGCAGTTTGCTAAAAGGTGAAGCTTTCTTT.